What follows is one T cell receptor (beta chain) and its context. The antigen remains unidentified. The PCR contained 60 Vbeta and 13 Jbeta primers. Assay used: immunoSEQ multiplex PCR; TCRdb lists only in-frame clones, some missing. The profile covers roughly 200,000 clones, with about 80% appearing a single time and less than 3.5% taken by the ten largest. V lost 2 bases, J lost 9 bases, and 6 bases stayed unmatched. CDR1 is LNHDA and CDR2 is SQIVND in the germline V gene (reference sequence). This CDR3 region has 15 residues. The data were obtained in a study of cytomegalovirus exposure and HLA in healthy donors. Across the whole study: Approximately 200 million T cells yielded approximately 110 million unique TCR beta sequences in earlier analysis. Of approximately 400 genotyped donors, 65% to 85% clustered with self-reported Caucasian donors.

Whole-study findings and limits: When the data were analyzed later, several of the most significant clusters appeared to be linked to common viral pathogens. What TCR beta sequences reportedly achieved was accurate prediction of HLA-A and HLA-B alleles in most subjects.

This chain uses TRBV19 with TRBJ2-1, with 11 positions matching TRBD2. Sequencing input: PBMCs. The TCR sequence derives from a woman aged 25 to 39 in good health and CMV-seronegative. CDR3 residues: CASSIWLAGGGEQFF. As DNA, the CDR3 is TGTGCCAGTAGTATATGGTTAGCGGGAGGGGGTGAGCAGTTCTTC.